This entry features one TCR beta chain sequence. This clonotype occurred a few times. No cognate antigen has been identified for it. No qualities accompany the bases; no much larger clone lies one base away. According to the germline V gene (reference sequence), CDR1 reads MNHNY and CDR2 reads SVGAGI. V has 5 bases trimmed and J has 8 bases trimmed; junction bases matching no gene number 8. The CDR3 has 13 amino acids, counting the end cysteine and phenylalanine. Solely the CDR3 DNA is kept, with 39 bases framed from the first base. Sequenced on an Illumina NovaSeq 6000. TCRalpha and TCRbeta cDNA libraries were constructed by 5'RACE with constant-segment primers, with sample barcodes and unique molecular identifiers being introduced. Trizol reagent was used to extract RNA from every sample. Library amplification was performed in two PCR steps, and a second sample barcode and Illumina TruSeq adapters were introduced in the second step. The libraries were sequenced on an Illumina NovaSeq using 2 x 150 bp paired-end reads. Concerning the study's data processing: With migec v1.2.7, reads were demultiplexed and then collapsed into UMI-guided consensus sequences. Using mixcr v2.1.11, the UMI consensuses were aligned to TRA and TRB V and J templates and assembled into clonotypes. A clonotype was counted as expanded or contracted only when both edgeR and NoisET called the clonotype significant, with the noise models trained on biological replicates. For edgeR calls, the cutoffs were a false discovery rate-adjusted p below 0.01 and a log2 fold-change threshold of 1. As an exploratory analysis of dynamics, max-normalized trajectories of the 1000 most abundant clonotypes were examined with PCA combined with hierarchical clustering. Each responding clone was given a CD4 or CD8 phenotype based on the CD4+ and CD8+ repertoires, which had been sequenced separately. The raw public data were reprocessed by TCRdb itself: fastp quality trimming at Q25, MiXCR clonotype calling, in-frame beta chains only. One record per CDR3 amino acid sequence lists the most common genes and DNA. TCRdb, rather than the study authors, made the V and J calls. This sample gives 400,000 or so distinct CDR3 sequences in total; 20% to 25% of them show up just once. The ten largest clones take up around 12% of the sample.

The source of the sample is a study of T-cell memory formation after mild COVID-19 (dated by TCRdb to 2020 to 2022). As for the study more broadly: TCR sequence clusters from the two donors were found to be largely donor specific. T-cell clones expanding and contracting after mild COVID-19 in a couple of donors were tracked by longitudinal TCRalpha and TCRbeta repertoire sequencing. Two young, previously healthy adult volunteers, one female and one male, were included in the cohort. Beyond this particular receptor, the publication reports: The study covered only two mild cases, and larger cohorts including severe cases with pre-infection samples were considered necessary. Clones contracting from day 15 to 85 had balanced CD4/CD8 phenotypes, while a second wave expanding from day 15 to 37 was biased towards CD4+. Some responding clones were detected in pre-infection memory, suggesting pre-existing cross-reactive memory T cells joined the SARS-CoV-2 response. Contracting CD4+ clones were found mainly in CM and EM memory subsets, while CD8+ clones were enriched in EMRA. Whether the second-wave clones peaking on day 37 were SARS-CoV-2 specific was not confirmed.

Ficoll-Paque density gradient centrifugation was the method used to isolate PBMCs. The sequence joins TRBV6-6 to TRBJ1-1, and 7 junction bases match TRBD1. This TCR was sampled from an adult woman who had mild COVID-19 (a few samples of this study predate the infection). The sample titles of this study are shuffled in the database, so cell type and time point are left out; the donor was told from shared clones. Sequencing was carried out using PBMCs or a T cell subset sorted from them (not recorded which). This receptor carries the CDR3 CASSDNRGPEAFF. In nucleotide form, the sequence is TGTGCCAGCAGTGACAACAGGGGCCCCGAAGCTTTCTTT.